The clone carrying this T cell receptor beta chain has just a few counts. The sample comes from a study of T cells after yellow fever vaccination. CDR1 is DFQATT and CDR2 is SNEGSKA in the germline V gene (reference sequence). The CDR3 runs 15 residues. With 6 bases removed from V and 0 bases from J, the gap between germline ends came to 15 bases. TCRdb redid the calling of the 5' RACE reads with MiXCR, one entry per CDR3 protein. The sample yields some 300,000 distinct CDR3 sequences, around 11% seen once. This chain connects TRBV20-1 to TRBJ2-4; TRBD2 is a possible D gene (5 bases). The TCR sequence derives from a man aged 18-30 years who received the YFV17D yellow fever vaccine. The sample here was CD4+ T cells sorted from PBMCs, taken 45 days after the yellow fever booster vaccination. CDR3 bases: TGCAGTGCGTCCCCCCCGGGAATAGCCAAAAACATTCAGTACTTC. Translating it yields CSASPPGIAKNIQYF.